Listed below are T cell receptor beta chains from one sample, sequenced in a study of blood T cell repertoires in COVID-19. The table came from immunoSEQ multiplex PCR; TCRdb's copy has only in-frame clones and leaves some out. The sample lists about 190,000 clones; around nine tenths were seen once. Source material: peripheral blood. The receptors shown here come from a man aged 35 to 55 with acute or convalescent COVID-19. Each CDR3 is given without its conserved first and last residue.

v_call cdr3_aa
TRBV6-4 ASSYLREHQPQH
TRBV23-1 ASSPSGWQSPASYEQY
TRBV19 ASSPGEAYEQY
TRBV5-1 ASSLEFGQGGHNEQF
TRBV27 ASSLSIRVPTYEQY
TRBV5-1 ASSLVSSGGVNEQF
TRBV7-9 ASSLGTLLAGEQETQY
TRBV6-5 ASSYSLGQPTYEQY
TRBV7-8 ASSPLDLQTNEKLF
TRBV10-3 AISESGGPREQY
TRBV4-3 ASSQDRRTGAGYT
TRBV4-1 ASSQETSGWGDTQY
TRBV5-8 ASSLVGQGNEKLF
TRBV29-1 SARGGGNYGYT
TRBV9 ASSLRQAKETQY
TRBV19 ASSAGEKLF
TRBV18 ASSPNAPSMNTEAF
TRBV7-8 ASSLEVSGGGYNEQF
TRBV10-3 AIRPPGQGAINEQY
TRBV9 ASSVGLGNTIY
TRBV18 ASSHIPGEPYNSPLH
TRBV7-2 ASSPPGQNTEAF
TRBV6-5 ASSLRQRGYNEQF
TRBV14 ASSQVGTGPYGYT
TRBV5-1 ASKAGLNTEAF
TRBV18 ASSPRQGADTGELF
TRBV9 ASSSQPGQFYGYT
TRBV7-2 ASSLFSGGYTGELF
TRBV19 ASSIVTGSANTIY
TRBV5-6 ASSGRGYGYT
TRBV19 ASRGRGANVLT
TRBV6-5 ASRLTGGGGQPQH
TRBV20-1 SASSGASYEQY
TRBV7-9 ASSLDSYNQPQH
TRBV28 ASSFEQGAFAEAF
TRBV6-4 ATLCGGYT
TRBV11-1 ASSLAEGQPQH
TRBV2 ASIISGGPSYEQY
TRBV9 ASSLSGTSEETQY
TRBV3-1/TRBV3-2 ASSRGTQETQY
TRBV24-1 ATSDTGQSNQPQH
TRBV11-2 ASSFQGSGELF
TRBV18 ASSPRPTGVNTEAF
TRBV6-1 ASSERAGRDGETQY
TRBV10-3 AISDRQDSYEQY
TRBV2 ASSDNRDRGDKSGNTIY
TRBV5-1 ASSSGQGEKAF
TRBV7-9 ASSLKGRDTDTQY
TRBV6-5 ASRFRGDTGELF
TRBV11-3 ASSREITDGSSYNSPLH
TRBV12-5 ASGLPTNQGVNTEAF